The T cell receptor (beta chain) described here comes from a study of T cells in Graves' hyperthyroidism and ophthalmopathy. Trimming at V came to 1 base and at J to 11 bases, leaving 9 bases not matched to a gene. From germline, CDR1 is SGHAT and CDR2 FQNNGV. This CDR3 spans 15 amino acids. From RNA transcripts, TCR beta CDR3 regions were amplified. The HTBI set primed first-round TCR CDR3 RT-PCR. TCRdb reprocessed the multiplex PCR reads with MiXCR, giving one entry per CDR3 protein. The sample holds roughly 500,000 distinct CDR3 sequences, 35% to 50% seen once. The sample consisted of peripheral blood or thyroid tissue (not recorded which). The sequence derives from an adult woman with Graves' disease, either hyperthyroidism or ophthalmopathy (not recorded which). The chain joins TRBV11-2 to TRBJ1-4, with 8 bases aligning to TRBD1. As DNA, the CDR3 is TGTGCCAGCAGCTTAGCAGGGGGCGACCTTGGGAAACTGTTTTTT. Amino acid sequence: CASSLAGGDLGKLFF. The whole variable domain, filled in from reference TRBV11-2 and TRBJ1-4, reads EAGVAQSPRYKIIEKRQSVAFWCNPISGHATLYWYQQILGQGPKLLIQFQNNGVVDDSQLPKDRFSAERLKGVDSTLKIQPAKLEDSAVYLCASSLAGGDLGKLFFGSGTQLSVL.